The 22 T cell receptor beta chains below all came from one sample that was sequenced in a study of PD-1 blockade in classical Hodgkin lymphoma. Stated time point: cycle 4 day 1 (C4D1), after less than 7 weeks of nivolumab. Each of the patients experienced relapse following autologous stem cell transplantation, and their brentuximab vedotin exposure differed. Thawed PBMCs underwent magnetic negative selection to yield purified CD4+ T cells. The table came from immunoSEQ multiplex PCR; TCRdb's copy has only in-frame clones and leaves some out. The repertoire has about 18,000 clones, 70% of them found once; the top ten carry nearly 2.5%. The sequences come from CD4+ T cells from blood, collected before the fourth cycle of nivolumab. Source of these receptors: a human donor with classical Hodgkin lymphoma.

The chain uses TRBV28 and TRBJ2-2; D unclear. The CDR3 is 14 amino acids. CDR1 MDHEN and CDR2 SYDVKM come from the germline V gene. The germline V and J ends were trimmed by 5 bases and 7 bases, with 14 bases remaining between them. The CDR3: CASSEANGYGELFF. In DNA form, the CDR3 reads TGTGCCAGCAGTGAGGCCAACGGGTACGGGGAGCTGTTTTTT.

V gene TRBV6-5 combines with J gene TRBJ2-7, with TRBD1 as a possible D gene (6 bases). CDR3 length: 12 residues. V was trimmed by 6 bases and J by 7 bases, leaving 13 bases between them. Germline V gene sequence: CDR1 MNHEY, CDR2 SVGAGI. The CDR3 nucleotides read TGTGCCAGCAGACAGGGCTCCCTTGAGCAGTACTTC. Translated: CASRQGSLEQYF.

The rearrangement joins TRBV9 to TRBJ1-2; D possibly corresponds to TRBD1 (5 bases). Germline values: CDR1 SGDLS, CDR2 YYNGEE. The CDR3 runs to 14 residues. Trimming left V 6 bases short and J 2 bases short, with 14 bases between. CDR3 residues: CASKRGGVNYGYTF. The CDR3 DNA sequence: TGTGCCAGCAAACGCGGGGGAGTGAACTATGGCTACACCTTC. Drawing the rest from reference TRBV9 and TRBJ1-2, the complete variable domain is DSGVTQTPKHLITATGQRVTLRCSPRSGDLSVYWYQQSLDQGLQFLIQYYNGEERAKGNILERFSAQQFPDLHSELNLSSLELGDSALYFCASKRGGVNYGYTFGSGTRLTVV.

The rearrangement joins TRBV2 to TRBJ2-7, with TRBD1 identical over 8 bases. J gave up 5 bases and V 7 bases, and 13 bases lay outside the gene matches. The germline CDR1 and CDR2 sequences are SNHLY and FYNNEI. This CDR3 contains 15 residues. The CDR3 sequence is CASTRISGGLDEQYF. The CDR3, as DNA: TGTGCCAGCACCAGGATTTCAGGGGGCTTGGACGAGCAGTACTTC.

The V call is TRBV5-1, the J call TRBJ2-2, with 12 bases lining up with TRBD2. The germline V gene has CDR1 SGHRS and CDR2 YFSETQ. Trimming cost V 4 bases and J 0 bases; bases outside gene matches: 7. This CDR3 has 18 residues. CDR3 sequence reads: CASSEGLAGGANTGELFF. CDR3 bases: TGCGCCAGCAGCGAGGGACTAGCGGGCGGGGCGAACACCGGGGAGCTGTTTTTT.

This sequence joins TRBV13 and TRBJ2-5; unclear D gene. The CDR3 consists of 13 residues. The germline V gene encodes CDR1 PRHDT and CDR2 FYEKMQ (reference sequence). V was pared by 2 bases and J by 5 bases, with 9 bases between. As DNA, the CDR3 is TGTGCCAGCAGCTTAAAAGTCCGGGAGACCCAGTACTTC. Protein: CASSLKVRETQYF.

This clone was seen just once. Other DNA sequences in this sample translate to the same CDR3. The chain joins TRBV10-3 to TRBJ2-5; a possible D gene is TRBD1 (8 bases). This CDR3 region has 15 residues. The germline gives CDR1 ENHRY, CDR2 SYGVKD. Trimming removed 9 bases from V and 3 bases from J, with 20 bases in between. The chain's CDR3 is CAIGQGQGGKETQYF. The CDR3 bases are TGTGCCATAGGACAAGGACAGGGAGGGAAAGAGACCCAGTACTTC.

There are a few counts of this clone. The chain carries TRBV11-2 and TRBJ1-1; TRBD1 matches 7 bases. The CDR3 sequence is 14 residues long. V was clipped by 1 base and J by 1 base; unmatched bases: 0. Germline V gene data show CDR1 as SGHAT and CDR2 as FQNNGV. The CDR3 spells CASSLGQGNTEAFF. The CDR3 DNA reads TGTGCCAGCAGCTTAGGACAGGGGAACACTGAAGCTTTCTTT.

The rearrangement links TRBV7-9 to TRBJ1-1; D gene ambiguous. Germline loops: CDR1 SEHNR, CDR2 FQNEAQ (reference sequence). The CDR3 sequence is 15 residues long. Trimming removed 5 bases from V and 0 bases from J, with 13 bases in between. The DNA for the CDR3 is TGTGCCAGCAGCGTCCGTGGGCTACTGAACACTGAAGCTTTCTTT. The encoded protein is CASSVRGLLNTEAFF.

This clone was found once. This chain links TRBV9 with TRBJ2-3; the match to TRBD1 covers 9 bases. Germline CDR1 SGDLS, CDR2 YYNGEE. This CDR3 has 15 amino acids. The trim removed 7 bases at V and 8 bases at J, leaving 14 bases unmatched. The CDR3 is CASSLEGQGVGTQYF. The CDR3 DNA follows: TGTGCCAGCTCCCTAGAGGGACAGGGCGTCGGTACGCAGTATTTT.

The genes are TRBV28 and TRBJ1-1; 10 nucleotides match TRBD1. The germline V gene has CDR1 MDHEN and CDR2 SYDVKM. J lost 0 bases, V lost 8 bases, and 6 bases had no gene match. This CDR3 comprises 15 residues. The CDR3 DNA sequence: TGTGCCAGCTCTTTGACAGGGGGCTTGAACACTGAAGCTTTCTTT. The encoded protein is CASSLTGGLNTEAFF.

The chain carries TRBV9 and TRBJ2-3; TRBD2 matches 9 bases. The V and J ends lost 4 bases and 3 bases, in that order; junction bases with no gene match: 9. This CDR3 has 16 amino acids. The germline V gene encodes CDR1 SGDLS and CDR2 YYNGEE. The CDR3 DNA follows: TGTGCCAGCAGCCCCCCTCTAGCGGGACCGACAGATACGCAGTATTTT. Translation: CASSPPLAGPTDTQYF.

This chain uses TRBV7-2 with TRBJ2-5; 7 positions agree with TRBD1. The CDR3 spans 16 residues. The ends lost 1 base at V and 2 bases at J; junction bases unmatched: 7. Germline assignment: CDR1 SGHTA and CDR2 FQGNSA. CDR3 nucleotide sequence: TGTGCCAGCAGCTTAGGACAGGGTCCTGGGCAAGAGACCCAGTACTTC. It specifies CASSLGQGPGQETQYF.

The chain joins TRBV11-2 to TRBJ2-7; the D is unclear. The CDR3 is 14 amino acids. With 1 base removed from V and 4 bases from J, the gap between germline ends came to 11 bases. CDR1 and CDR2 from the germline V gene are SGHAT and FQNNGV. CDR3 sequence reads: CASSLVGPYYEQYF. CDR3 nucleotides: TGTGCCAGCAGCTTAGTAGGACCCTATTACGAGCAGTACTTC.

V usage is TRBV7-9 and J usage is TRBJ2-2, with 8 positions matching TRBD2. Germline-derived CDR1 and CDR2 are SEHNR and FQNEAQ (reference sequence). V shed 5 bases, J shed 3 bases, and the junction held 5 bases outside the gene matches. The CDR3 sequence is 15 residues long. The CDR3 DNA sequence: TGTGCCAGCAGCCCCCCGGGACTAGACACCGGGGAGCTGTTTTTT. Residues: CASSPPGLDTGELFF. The whole variable domain, filled in from reference TRBV7-9 and TRBJ2-2, reads DTGVSQNPRHKITKRGQNVTFRCDPISEHNRLYWYRQTLGQGPEFLTYFQNEAQLEKSRLLSDRFSAERPKGSFSTLEIQRTEQGDSAMYLCASSPPGLDTGELFFGEGSRLTVL.

There are a few counts of this clone. The CDR3 nucleotides are TGTGCCAGCAGTATCCAAGAGACCCAGTACTTC. Protein product: CASSIQETQYF. This chain joins TRBV28 and TRBJ2-5, with unresolved D. Per germline, CDR1 MDHEN and CDR2 SYDVKM. The CDR3 is 11 residues long. Between the trimmed V and J ends, which lost 5 bases and 1 base, there was a span of 2 bases. Combining the CDR3 with reference TRBV28 and TRBJ2-5 gives the whole variable domain DVKVTQSSRYLVKRTGEKVFLECVQDMDHENMFWYRQDPGLGLRLIYFSYDVKMKEKGDIPEGYSVSREKKERFSLILESASTNQTSMYLCASSIQETQYFGPGTRLLVL.

This chain uses TRBV15 with TRBJ1-1; 8 bases line up with TRBD1. Per germline, CDR1 LNHNV and CDR2 YYDKDF (reference sequence). This CDR3 is built from 16 residues. The trim removed 0 bases at V and 5 bases at J, leaving 8 bases unmatched. The CDR3 DNA reads as TGTGCCACCAGCAGAGATCTGACAGGGGCGGGTACTGAAGCTTTCTTT. This sequence encodes CATSRDLTGAGTEAFF.

The V gene is TRBV6-5, the J gene TRBJ2-2; 11 bases map to TRBD1. Germline V gene data show CDR1 as MNHEY and CDR2 as SVGAGI. This CDR3 contains 15 residues. CDR3: CATRRGTGGTGELFF. The CDR3 bases are TGTGCTACACGACGCGGGACAGGGGGAACCGGGGAGCTGTTTTTT.

This clone came up a few times. This sequence joins TRBV2 and TRBJ1-3, with D perhaps TRBD1 (5 bases). The CDR3 totals 16 residues. V was trimmed by 4 bases and J by 0 bases, leaving 13 bases between them. The germline CDR1 and CDR2 sequences are SNHLY and FYNNEI. CDR3 amino acids: CASSGQLLVSGNTIYF. The CDR3 DNA follows: TGTGCCAGCAGTGGACAGCTCTTAGTCTCTGGAAACACCATATATTTT.

The J gene is TRBJ2-3, the V gene TRBV5-4; 7 nucleotides agree with TRBD1. The CDR3 is 16 residues long. The V gene end was trimmed by 4 bases and the J gene end by 1 base; junction bases not matched to a gene: 9. CDR1 is SGHNT and CDR2 is YYREEE in the germline V gene (reference sequence). The CDR3 bases are TGTGCCAGCAGCCCCATTACAGGGGTCGGCACAGATACGCAGTATTTT. Translated, it gives CASSPITGVGTDTQYF.

The J gene is TRBJ2-1, the V gene TRBV10-3; D unresolved. V was shortened by 3 bases and J by 5 bases, with 11 bases between the two germline ends. CDR1 ENHRY and CDR2 SYGVKD come from the germline V gene. The CDR3 runs 14 residues. In DNA, the CDR3 is TGTGCCATCAGTGATGGGCGAACGGACAATGAGCAGTTCTTC. This gives the protein CAISDGRTDNEQFF.

The chain employs TRBV6-6 and TRBJ1-2, with a possible D match to TRBD1 (5 bases). Germline CDR1 MNHNY, CDR2 SVGAGI (reference sequence). V lost 2 bases and J lost 7, with 14 bases in between. The CDR3 spans 14 residues. CDR3 sequence reads: CASSYGGREGGYTF. The CDR3 DNA reads TGTGCCAGCAGTTACGGCGGCAGGGAAGGTGGCTACACCTTC.